Following are 8 T cell receptor beta chains from one sample sequenced in a study of beta chain features in type 1 diabetes. Sequenced material consisted of expressed TCRB transcripts (all of the isolated RNA was reverse transcribed). Using immunoSEQ multiplex PCR, the repertoire was profiled, and TCRdb retains in-frame clones only, with some absent. The repertoire includes 130,000 to 150,000 clones, about 44% of them detected once, and 0.35% to 0.5% sits in the top ten. The sample comprised Tregs from blood. These receptors all stem from a man aged 18 to 35 in good health.

V and J are TRBV5-4 and TRBJ1-2; no reliable D call. There are 15 residues in the CDR3. Trimming stripped 0 bases from V and 8 bases from J, with 17 bases between. Germline loops: CDR1 SGHNT, CDR2 YYREEE (reference sequence). In nucleotides, the CDR3 is TGTGCCAGCAGCTTGGACCCGAGGGTCCGGTGGGGCTACACCTTC. Translation: CASSLDPRVRWGYTF.

The count of this clone is one. The chain uses TRBV27 and TRBJ1-2; D unclear. V lost 6 bases and J 0 bases, leaving 8 bases between the germline ends. Germline-derived CDR1 and CDR2 are MNHEY and SMNVEV (reference sequence). The CDR3 is made up of 13 amino acids. The CDR3 region has the DNA TGTGCCAGCAGAGGGAGGCCTAACTATGGCTACACCTTC. Amino acids: CASRGRPNYGYTF.

This chain connects TRBV10-1 to TRBJ1-2, with a possible D match to TRBD1 (6 bases). CDR1 is WNHNN, CDR2 SYGVQD, per germline (reference sequence). V was clipped by 6 bases and J by 8 bases, with 13 bases between them. The CDR3 extends over 12 amino acids. In DNA, the CDR3 is TGCGCCAGCAGAACACAGGGAACCGGCTACACCTTC. Protein sequence: CASRTQGTGYTF.

This chain links TRBV6-4 with TRBJ2-1; D call uncertain. The V end was cut by 6 bases, the J end by 7 bases, with 4 bases between. Per germline, CDR1 MRHNA and CDR2 SNTAGT. The length of the CDR3 is 10 residues. The CDR3 here is CASRSNEQFF. DNA of the CDR3: TGTGCCAGCAGATCGAATGAGCAGTTCTTC.

The gene calls are TRBV5-1 and TRBJ2-7; 8 bases line up with TRBD1. This CDR3 spans 15 amino acids. The germline CDR1 and CDR2 sequences are SGHRS and YFSETQ. V shed 4 bases, J shed 4 bases, and the junction held 10 bases outside the gene matches. The CDR3 DNA sequence: TGCGCCAGCAGCCGGGGGACAGGTACGAGGTACGAGCAGTACTTC. Its protein product is CASSRGTGTRYEQYF.

V usage is TRBV21-1 and J usage is TRBJ2-5; the table names TRBD2, a call not compared with the DNA. TRBJ2-7 matches the DNA end more closely, so the J call is doubtful. TRBV21-1 is a recognized pseudogene. The CDR3 loop spans 17 amino acids. The CDR3 reads CASSKRVAGEASYEQYF. The CDR3 DNA is TGTGCCAGCAGCAAAAGGGTAGCGGGAGAGGCCTCCTACGAGCAGTACTTC.

In its sample, this clone was seen a few times. The chain recombines TRBV5-1 with TRBJ2-2, with D perhaps TRBD1 (5 bases). CDR3 length: 15 residues. CDR1 and CDR2 (germline): SGHRS, YFSETQ. V was clipped by 4 bases and J by 1 base, with 11 bases between them. The CDR3 bases are TGCGCCAGCAGCACATTAGGACAGAACACCGGGGAGCTGTTTTTT. Amino acid sequence: CASSTLGQNTGELFF.

The V call is TRBV15, the J call TRBJ1-2; 8 positions agree with TRBD1. Losses at the gene ends were 3 bases for V and 4 bases for J; bases not matched to a gene: 7. This CDR3 contains 15 residues. Germline V CDR1 and CDR2: LNHNV, YYDKDF (reference sequence). In DNA form, the CDR3 reads TGTGCCACCAGCAGCTCTACAGGGGGTATCTATGGCTACACCTTC. Amino acid sequence: CATSSSTGGIYGYTF.